This T cell receptor beta chain was retrieved from a study of cytomegalovirus exposure and HLA in healthy donors. J was trimmed by 3 bases and V by 5 bases; bases with no gene match: 0. The CDR3 spans 12 residues. CDR1 is SGHVS, CDR2 FNYEAQ, per germline. Repertoires were generated with immunoSEQ multiplex PCR, while TCRdb's copy carries only in-frame clones and drops some. The table includes 350,000 or so clones, around 86% detected once. The clonotype originates from a woman between 18 and 29 years old in good health and CMV-seronegative. Sample: PBMCs. This sequence joins TRBV7-6 and TRBJ1-2, with 7 nucleotides matching TRBD1. CDR3 protein: CASSGQDYGYTF. In DNA, the CDR3 is TGTGCCAGCAGCGGACAGGACTATGGCTACACCTTC.